This paragraph covers one T cell receptor beta chain sequence. Trimming removed 8 bases at V and 3 bases at J, with 13 bases between. CDR3 length equals 13 residues. The germline CDR1 and CDR2 sequences are LNHDA and SQIVND (reference sequence). The entry originates in a study of technical replicates of blood from several donors. Repertoires were generated with immunoSEQ multiplex PCR, while TCRdb's copy carries only in-frame clones and drops some. Of about 68,000 clones in the sample, about 97% were seen once. The specimen was T cells isolated from PBMCs. The origin of this receptor is a human donor in good health. The rearrangement joins TRBV19 to TRBJ1-1; D is unclear. The CDR3 is CASETGLDTEAFF. The CDR3, as DNA: TGTGCCAGTGAGACGGGTTTGGACACTGAAGCTTTCTTT.